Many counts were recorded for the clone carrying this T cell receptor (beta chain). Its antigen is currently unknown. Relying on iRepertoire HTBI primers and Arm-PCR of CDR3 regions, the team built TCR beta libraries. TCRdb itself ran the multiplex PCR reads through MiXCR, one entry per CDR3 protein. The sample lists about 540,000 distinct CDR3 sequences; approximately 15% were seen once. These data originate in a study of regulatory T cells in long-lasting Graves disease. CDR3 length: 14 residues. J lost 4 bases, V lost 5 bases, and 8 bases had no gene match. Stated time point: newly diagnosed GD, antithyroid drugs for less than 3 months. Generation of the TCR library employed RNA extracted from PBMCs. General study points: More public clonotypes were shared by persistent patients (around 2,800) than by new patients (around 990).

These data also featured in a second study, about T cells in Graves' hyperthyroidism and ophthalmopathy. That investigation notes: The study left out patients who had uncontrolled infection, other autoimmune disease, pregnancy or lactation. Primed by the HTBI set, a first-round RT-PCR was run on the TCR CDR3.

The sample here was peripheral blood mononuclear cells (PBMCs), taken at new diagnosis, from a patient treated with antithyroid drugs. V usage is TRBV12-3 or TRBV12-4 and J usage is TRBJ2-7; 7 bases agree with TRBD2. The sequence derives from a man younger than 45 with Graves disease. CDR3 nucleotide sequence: TGTGCCAGCAGTGGGGGGGGGGGTGGATACGAGCAGTACTTC. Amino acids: CASSGGGGGYEQYF.